The clone carrying this T cell receptor (beta chain) was seen repeatedly, ten times or more. Antigen: not known. The source of the sample is a study of T cells in Graves' hyperthyroidism and ophthalmopathy. Points from the study as a whole: Clonotypes that were expanded in thyroid above 0.001 mostly appeared in blood too.

Amplification of TCR beta CDR3 regions was performed using RNA transcripts as template. The HTBI primer set served for first-round RT-PCR of the TCR CDR3. TCRdb redid the calling of the multiplex PCR reads with MiXCR, one entry per CDR3 protein. The sample lists some 440,000 distinct CDR3 sequences, around 14% seen once, with 13% to 15% in the top ten. Thyroid ultrasound and orbital computed tomography, with clinical symptoms and serum thyroxine and TRAb, informed diagnoses. This clonotype was sampled from a woman younger than 35 with Graves' hyperthyroidism. What was sequenced was blood.

As DNA, the CDR3 is TGTGCCAGCAGGAGGGGAGTCGGCAGCTCTGGAAACACCATATATTTT. Its translation: CASRRGVGSSGNTIYF. J is TRBJ1-3 and V is TRBV3-1, with a weak D call TRBD1 (5 bases). The CDR3 has 16 amino acids. V lost 6 bases and J 0 bases, leaving 15 bases between the germline ends. From germline, CDR1 is LGHDT and CDR2 YNNKEL (reference sequence).